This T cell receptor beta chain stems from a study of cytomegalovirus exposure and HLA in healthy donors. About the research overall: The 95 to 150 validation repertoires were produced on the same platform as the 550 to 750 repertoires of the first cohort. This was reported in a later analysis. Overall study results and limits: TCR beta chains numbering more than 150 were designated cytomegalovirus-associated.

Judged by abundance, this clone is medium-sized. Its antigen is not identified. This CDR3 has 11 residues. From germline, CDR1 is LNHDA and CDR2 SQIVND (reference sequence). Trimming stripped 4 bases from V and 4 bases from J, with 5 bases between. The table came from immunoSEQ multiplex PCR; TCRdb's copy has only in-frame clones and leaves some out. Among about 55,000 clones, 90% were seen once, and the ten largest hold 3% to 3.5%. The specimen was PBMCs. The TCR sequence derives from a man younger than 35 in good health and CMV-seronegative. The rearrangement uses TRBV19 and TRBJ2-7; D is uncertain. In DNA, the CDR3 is TGTGCCAGTAGTAACGGTTACGAGCAGTACTTC. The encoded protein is CASSNGYEQYF.